These T cell receptor beta chains were read from a single sample in a study of blood T cell repertoires in COVID-19. Measured with immunoSEQ multiplex PCR; TCRdb has only the in-frame clones, and not every one. The data show about 88,000 clones, roughly 88% seen once. The sequencing sample was made of peripheral blood. These receptor sequences come from a woman older than 75 with acute or convalescent COVID-19. CDR3s include the opening cysteine and the closing phenylalanine or tryptophan. Fields, in order: clone size, J gene, V gene, D gene, CDR3 protein, CDR3 DNA. A D gene is named only where the DNA matches it firmly. Clone size, where shown, is once, few, many, or a class for clones that have expanded.

few,TRBJ2-5,TRBV5-1,TRBD1,CASSLGDRGGETQYF,TGCGCCAGCAGCTTGGGGGACAGGGGCGGAGAGACCCAGTACTTC
-,TRBJ2-3,TRBV7-2,-,CASSSRQTYTQYF,TGTGCCAGCAGCTCTAGACAGACCTATACGCAGTATTTT
-,TRBJ2-5,TRBV11-1,-,CASSLAGRETQYF,TGTGCCAGCAGCTTAGCGGGCAGGGAGACCCAGTACTTC
-,TRBJ2-7,TRBV5-1,-,CASSPLAGQRKYF,TGCGCCAGCAGCCCTCTCGCGGGGCAGAGGAAGTACTTC
-,TRBJ2-7,TRBV29-1,TRBD1,CSVRDRGLEQYF,TGCAGCGTTAGGGACAGGGGGCTGGAGCAGTACTTC
once,TRBJ1-2,TRBV19,TRBD1,CASSIARGRTDYGYTF,TGTGCCAGTAGTATAGCGAGGGGGCGCACGGACTATGGCTACACCTTC
-,TRBJ2-7,TRBV30,-,CAWSRGSSYEQYF,TGTGCCTGGAGTCGCGGTAGCTCCTACGAGCAGTACTTC
-,TRBJ2-5,TRBV4-1,TRBD2,CASSLLPGLAVPLGETQYF,TGCGCCAGCAGCCTTTTACCGGGACTAGCGGTCCCCTTGGGAGAGACCCAGTACTTC
few,TRBJ2-2,TRBV12-5,TRBD2,CASGLVRLGVGLAGPTGELFF,TGTGCTAGTGGTTTGGTACGATTGGGGGTGGGACTAGCGGGTCCCACCGGGGAGCTGTTTTTT
-,TRBJ1-4,TRBV4-3,TRBD1,CASSQNARTGGEKLFF,TGCGCCAGCAGCCAAAACGCCCGGACAGGGGGTGAAAAACTGTTTTTT
-,TRBJ1-2,TRBV7-9,TRBD1,CASSWGQNNYGYTF,TGTGCCAGCAGCTGGGGACAGAATAACTATGGCTACACCTTC
-,TRBJ2-7,TRBV7-8,TRBD1,CASSPWDRGSLRTGGYEQYF,TGTGCCAGCAGCCCGTGGGACAGGGGAAGTTTGCGGACGGGAGGGTACGAGCAGTACTTC
-,TRBJ2-3,TRBV7-6,-,CASSSGLYTDTQYF,TGTGCCAGCAGCTCGGGACTTTACACAGATACGCAGTATTTT
-,TRBJ2-1,TRBV11-1,TRBD2,CASSPGLAAGENEQFF,TGTGCCAGCAGCCCAGGACTAGCGGCCGGCGAAAATGAGCAGTTCTTC
few,TRBJ2-2,TRBV3-1/TRBV3-2,TRBD2,CASAGTSWTGELFF,TGTGCCAGCGCCGGGACTAGCTGGACCGGGGAGCTGTTTTTT
-,TRBJ2-5,TRBV18,TRBD1,CASSPTGLRETQYF,TGTGCCAGCTCACCGACAGGGCTGAGAGAGACCCAGTACTTC
-,TRBJ1-3,TRBV19,TRBD1,CASSPGQGAPPGNTIYF,TGTGCCAGTAGTCCGGGACAGGGGGCGCCTCCTGGAAACACCATATATTTT
-,TRBJ1-5,TRBV6-2/TRBV6-3,TRBD1,CASSRSPGQGSNQPQHF,TGTGCCAGCAGTCGTTCACCGGGACAGGGATCCAATCAGCCCCAGCATTTT
once,TRBJ2-2,TRBV4-3,-,CASSQDTARGLNTGELFF,TGCGCCAGCAGCCAAGATACCGCGCGGGGACTCAACACCGGGGAGCTGTTTTTT
-,TRBJ2-7,TRBV29-1,TRBD1,CSTYRGYEQYF,TGCAGCACGTACAGGGGTTACGAGCAGTACTTC
-,TRBJ1-6,TRBV20-1,-,CSASLGTNNSPLHF,TGCAGTGCTAGTCTCGGGACTAATAATTCACCCCTCCACTTT
-,TRBJ1-1,TRBV4-2,-,CASSQEDRRNTEAFF,TGTGCCAGCAGCCAAGAGGACAGAAGGAACACTGAAGCTTTCTTT
-,TRBJ1-6,TRBV7-2,-,CASSALTGLLNSPLHF,TGTGCCAGCAGCGCCTTGACAGGCCTCCTTAATTCACCCCTCCACTTT
-,TRBJ2-3,TRBV5-5,-,CASSPSPRETQYF,TGTGCCAGCAGCCCGAGCCCGCGCGAAACGCAGTATTTT
-,TRBJ1-2,TRBV19,-,CASSRYYGYTF,TGTGCCAGTTCACGGTACTATGGCTACACCTTC
-,TRBJ2-1,TRBV6-1,TRBD2,CASSASGLAGPNEQFF,TGTGCCAGCAGTGCCTCGGGACTAGCGGGACCAAATGAGCAGTTCTTC
-,TRBJ2-3,TRBV30,TRBD2,CAWIGLVGLDTQYF,TGTGCCTGGATTGGACTAGTCGGCCTAGATACGCAGTATTTT
once,TRBJ1-1,TRBV13,-,CASSLYVLREAFF,TGTGCCAGCAGCTTATACGTTCTCCGCGAGGCTTTCTTT
once,TRBJ1-2,TRBV10-3,TRBD1,CAISQGDIYGYTF,TGTGCCATCAGTCAGGGGGACATCTATGGCTACACCTTC
-,TRBJ2-5,TRBV4-1,TRBD2,CASSLGTSGLGETQYF,TGCGCCAGCAGCCTGGGGACTAGCGGGCTAGGGGAGACCCAGTACTTC
-,TRBJ2-1,TRBV20-1,-,CSASRLGRREFF,TGCAGTGCTAGTCGTTTAGGGAGGCGGGAGTTCTTC
-,TRBJ1-3,TRBV5-6,-,CASSWREERAGNTIYF,TGTGCCAGCAGCTGGAGGGAAGAACGGGCTGGAAACACCATATATTTT
-,TRBJ2-3,TRBV19,TRBD1,CASSRGTGTSSTDTQYF,TGTGCCAGTAGCCGAGGGACAGGGACGTCTAGCACAGATACGCAGTATTTT
-,TRBJ2-3,TRBV30,-,CAWSSGGGRGKVQYF,TGTGCCTGGAGCAGTGGGGGCGGGAGAGGGAAGGTGCAGTATTTT
-,TRBJ1-5,TRBV19,TRBD1,CASTADRDSNQPQHF,TGTGCCAGTACTGCGGACAGGGATAGCAATCAGCCCCAGCATTTT